The rows below give T cell receptor beta chains drawn from one sample of a study of T cell repertoires in cytomegalovirus infection. In TCRdb, the reads were re-called with MiXCR into one record per CDR3 protein. The table includes hundreds of thousands of distinct CDR3 sequences, roughly a third detected once. Sequenced sample: PBMCs. The source is a human donor in good health (CMV status not recorded). Some clones in this sample may be carry-over from other donors' samples. Each CDR3 is given with its conserved first and last residue. The D gene is left open where the match is weak. The size entry is marked missing in some rows and otherwise reads once, few, many or a size class.

J gene: TRBJ2-3; clone size: few; V gene: TRBV12-3/TRBV12-4; D gene: -; CDR3 DNA: TGTGCCAGCATTCCGGGACTCCCGACAGATACGCAGTATTTT; CDR3 protein: CASIPGLPTDTQYF
J gene: TRBJ1-4; clone size: -; V gene: TRBV28; D gene: TRBD1; CDR3 DNA: TGTGCCAGCAGTTTGACAGGGAGGCGGCTAGAAAAACTGTTTTTT; CDR3 protein: CASSLTGRRLEKLFF
J gene: TRBJ2-2; clone size: -; V gene: TRBV7-9; D gene: -; CDR3 DNA: TGTGCCAGCAGCTTTAGCGAGAACACCGGGGAGCTGTTTTTT; CDR3 protein: CASSFSENTGELFF
J gene: TRBJ2-7; clone size: -; V gene: TRBV4-2; D gene: -; CDR3 DNA: TGTGCCAGCAGCCAAGAATTCGGGAAGTGGAACGAGCAGTACTTC; CDR3 protein: CASSQEFGKWNEQYF
J gene: TRBJ2-7; clone size: -; V gene: TRBV6-2/TRBV6-3; D gene: -; CDR3 DNA: TGTGCCAGCAGTTACGCAGGGTCCTACGAGCAGTACTTC; CDR3 protein: CASSYAGSYEQYF
J gene: TRBJ1-2; clone size: many; V gene: TRBV6-6; D gene: -; CDR3 DNA: TGTGCCAGCAGCCGGGGGGTAGGGTATGGCTACACCTTC; CDR3 protein: CASSRGVGYGYTF
J gene: TRBJ1-6; clone size: -; V gene: TRBV4-1; D gene: -; CDR3 DNA: TGCGCCAGCAGCCCGGGGGCCTCAAATTCACCCCTCCACTTT; CDR3 protein: CASSPGASNSPLHF
J gene: TRBJ2-4; clone size: many; V gene: TRBV6-1; D gene: -; CDR3 DNA: TGTGCCAGCGGGGTCCAGTACTTC; CDR3 protein: CASGVQYF
J gene: TRBJ1-1; clone size: -; V gene: TRBV6-5; D gene: -; CDR3 DNA: TGTGCCAGCAGTTACGGAGGGGGTGGCACTGAAGCTTTCTTT; CDR3 protein: CASSYGGGGTEAFF
J gene: TRBJ1-4; clone size: -; V gene: TRBV29-1; D gene: -; CDR3 DNA: TGCAGCATCAGGATTAATGAAAAACTGTTTTTT; CDR3 protein: CSIRINEKLFF
J gene: TRBJ2-4; clone size: -; V gene: TRBV7-6; D gene: TRBD1; CDR3 DNA: TGTGCCAGCAGCTTCGGACCACAGGGGGCCAAAAACATTCAGTACTTC; CDR3 protein: CASSFGPQGAKNIQYF
J gene: TRBJ2-5; clone size: -; V gene: TRBV4-3; D gene: TRBD1; CDR3 DNA: TGCGCCAGCAGCCAAGAGACAGGGTCAGCAGAGACCCAGTACTTC; CDR3 protein: CASSQETGSAETQYF
J gene: TRBJ1-1; clone size: few; V gene: TRBV19; D gene: -; CDR3 DNA: TGTGCCAGTAGTATAGATCTGGGCAGGAGGAACACTGAAGCTTTCTTT; CDR3 protein: CASSIDLGRRNTEAFF
J gene: TRBJ1-5; clone size: -; V gene: TRBV7-9; D gene: -; CDR3 DNA: TGTGCCAGCAGCCCCGGTTCTGTTGTGGCTCCCCAGCATTTT; CDR3 protein: CASSPGSVVAPQHF
J gene: TRBJ2-7; clone size: few; V gene: TRBV7-6; D gene: TRBD2; CDR3 DNA: TGTGCCAGCAGCTCCAACGGGGGGGCCGTATACGAGCAGTACTTC; CDR3 protein: CASSSNGGAVYEQYF
J gene: TRBJ1-1; clone size: few; V gene: TRBV7-6; D gene: TRBD1; CDR3 DNA: TGTGCCAGCAGCCTCAGCAGACAGGGAAGGAACACTGAAGCTTTCTTT; CDR3 protein: CASSLSRQGRNTEAFF
J gene: TRBJ2-1; clone size: -; V gene: TRBV5-5; D gene: -; CDR3 DNA: TGTGCCAGCACCCCACGATCGAACTCCTACAATGAGCAGTTCTTC; CDR3 protein: CASTPRSNSYNEQFF
J gene: TRBJ1-2; clone size: -; V gene: TRBV20-1; D gene: -; CDR3 DNA: TGCAGTGCGTGGGGCCTCGGGGCAGGGGCCCTAACTAACTATGGCTACACCTTC; CDR3 protein: CSAWGLGAGALTNYGYTF
J gene: TRBJ2-3; clone size: -; V gene: TRBV7-9; D gene: TRBD2; CDR3 DNA: TGTGCCAGCAGCTCATTCGGCGGGGGTGCGGATACGCAGTATTTT; CDR3 protein: CASSSFGGGADTQYF
J gene: TRBJ2-7; clone size: few; V gene: TRBV6-5; D gene: TRBD1; CDR3 DNA: TGTGCCAGCAGTCATGGACAGGGAACCTACGAGCAGTACTTC; CDR3 protein: CASSHGQGTYEQYF